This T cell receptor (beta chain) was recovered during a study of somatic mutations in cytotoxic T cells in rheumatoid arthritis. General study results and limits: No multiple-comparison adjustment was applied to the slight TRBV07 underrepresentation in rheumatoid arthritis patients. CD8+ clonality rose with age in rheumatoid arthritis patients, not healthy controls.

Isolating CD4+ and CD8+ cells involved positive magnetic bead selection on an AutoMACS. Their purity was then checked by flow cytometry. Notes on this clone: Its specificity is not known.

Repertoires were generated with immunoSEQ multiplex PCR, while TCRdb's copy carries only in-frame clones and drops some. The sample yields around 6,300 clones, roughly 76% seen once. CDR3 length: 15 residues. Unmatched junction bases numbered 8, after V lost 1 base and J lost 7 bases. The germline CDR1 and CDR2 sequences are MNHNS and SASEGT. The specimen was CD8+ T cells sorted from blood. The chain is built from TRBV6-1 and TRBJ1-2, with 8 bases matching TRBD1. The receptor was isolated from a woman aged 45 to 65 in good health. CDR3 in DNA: TGTGCCAGCAGTGAAGAGACAGGGGTTTGGGGTGGCTACACCTTC. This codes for CASSEETGVWGGYTF.